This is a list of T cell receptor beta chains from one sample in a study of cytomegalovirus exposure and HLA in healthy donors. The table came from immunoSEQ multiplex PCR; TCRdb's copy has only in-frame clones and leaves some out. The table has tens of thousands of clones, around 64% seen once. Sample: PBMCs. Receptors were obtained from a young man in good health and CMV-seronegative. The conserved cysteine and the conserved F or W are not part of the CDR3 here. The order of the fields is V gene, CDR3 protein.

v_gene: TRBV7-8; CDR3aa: ASSLSTAYNEQF
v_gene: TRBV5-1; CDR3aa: ASSSYQDRGANEQY
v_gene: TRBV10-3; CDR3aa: AISESWAGGNQPQH
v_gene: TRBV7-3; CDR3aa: ASSSRRGDTQY
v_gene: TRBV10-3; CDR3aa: AISGKGGNTGELF
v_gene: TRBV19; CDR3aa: ASSIQGTTNEKLF
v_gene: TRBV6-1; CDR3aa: ASSVQTGGNQPQH
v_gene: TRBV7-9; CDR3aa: ATGLGGGAEQY
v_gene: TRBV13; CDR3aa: ASSQPGQGLARELF
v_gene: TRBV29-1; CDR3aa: SADLPASGSYNEQF
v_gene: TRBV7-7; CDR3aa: ASSRGRARETQY
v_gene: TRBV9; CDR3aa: ASSVFWTSNGETQY
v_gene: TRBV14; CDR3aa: ASSQDLAGDGYT